The entry that follows covers one T cell receptor (beta chain) sequence. These data belong to a study of shared clonotypes between healthy human individuals. Germline loops: CDR1 SGHNT, CDR2 YYREEE (reference sequence). The CDR3 has 15 residues. With 1 base removed from V and 3 bases from J, the gap between germline ends came to 13 bases. This table comes from immunoSEQ multiplex PCR, and its TCRdb copy is limited to in-frame clones, with some not included. The table lists about 2.4 million clones, approximately 92% of them singletons, with roughly 0.13% in the top ten. This clonotype was sampled from a man in his late teens or twenties in good health. The chain links TRBV5-4 to TRBJ1-2, with D tentatively TRBD1 (5 bases). Sample: naive CD4+ T cells sorted from blood. Regarding subset: CD45RA+ positively selected. In DNA form, the CDR3 reads TGTGCCAGCAGCTTGAGAAAGGGACTGGACTATGGCTACACCTTC. Amino acids: CASSLRKGLDYGYTF.